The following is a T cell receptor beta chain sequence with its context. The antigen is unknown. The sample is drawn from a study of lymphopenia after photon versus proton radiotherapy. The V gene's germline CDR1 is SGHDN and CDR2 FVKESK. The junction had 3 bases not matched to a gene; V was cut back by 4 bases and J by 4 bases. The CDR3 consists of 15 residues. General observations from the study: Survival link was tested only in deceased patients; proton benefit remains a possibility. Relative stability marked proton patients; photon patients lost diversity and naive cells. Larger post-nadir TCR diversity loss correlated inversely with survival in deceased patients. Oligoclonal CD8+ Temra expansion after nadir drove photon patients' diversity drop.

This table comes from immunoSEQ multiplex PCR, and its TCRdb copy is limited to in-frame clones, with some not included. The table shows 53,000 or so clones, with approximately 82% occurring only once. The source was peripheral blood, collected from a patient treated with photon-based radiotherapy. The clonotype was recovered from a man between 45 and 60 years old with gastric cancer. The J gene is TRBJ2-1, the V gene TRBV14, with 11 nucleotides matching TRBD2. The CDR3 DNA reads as TGTGCCAGCAGCCGACCTAGCGGGAGGTACAATGAGCAGTTCTTC. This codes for CASSRPSGRYNEQFF.